The clone carrying this TCR beta chain was picked up a small number of times. This sample stems from a study of CD8+ T cells in alopecia areata. Following extraction, RNA underwent reverse transcription to cDNA, which served as the sequencing template. Method: immunoSEQ multiplex PCR; TCRdb's copy keeps in-frame clones and lacks some. The sample has roughly 140,000 clones, about 47% seen once. This CDR3 has 11 residues. The germline V and J ends were trimmed by 4 bases and 11 bases, with 15 bases remaining between them. In germline, CDR1 is GTSNPN, CDR2 SVGIG (reference sequence). V is TRBV30 and J is TRBJ2-7; a possible D gene is TRBD1 (6 bases). The input for sequencing was CD4+ T cells sorted from blood, taken at week 0. This TCR was recovered from a human donor with alopecia areata. The CDR3 region is CAWNRDKQEYF. The CDR3 nucleotides are TGTGCCTGGAACAGGGATAAACAGGAGTACTTC.